A single sample gave rise to the 30 T cell receptor beta chains below, sequenced in a study of identical twins. TCRdb re-called the 5' RACE reads through MiXCR, storing one row per CDR3 protein. The data show some 660,000 distinct CDR3 sequences, with 8.6% seen just once and roughly 0.97% held by the top ten. The data were also submitted as part of a second study, on yellow fever vaccine responses in identical twins.

The specimen was PBMCs. These receptors came from a woman aged 18-29 years in good health.

The J gene is TRBJ2-5, the V gene TRBV7-8; D is undetermined. The CDR3 length is 11 residues. Germline-derived CDR1 and CDR2 are SGHVS and FQNEAQ. V lost 4 bases and J lost 7, with 7 bases in between. The CDR3 DNA is TGTGCCAGCAGCTCCCTCGGGACCCAGTACTTC. This encodes CASSSLGTQYF.

V gene TRBV29-1 combines with J gene TRBJ2-7, with D possibly called TRBD1 or TRBD2 (5 bases each). Per the germline V gene, CDR1 is SQVTM and CDR2 is ANQGSEA. The CDR3 is 14 amino acids. Between the trimmed V and J ends, which lost 4 bases and 5 bases, there was a span of 18 bases. CDR3 sequence: CSVGGAGTVHEQYF. The CDR3 DNA is TGCAGCGTTGGAGGGGCGGGTACGGTCCACGAGCAGTACTTC.

The table lists this clonotype with a few counts. The chain uses TRBV20-1 and TRBJ2-3, with D unresolved. The CDR3 covers 14 residues. Germline values: CDR1 DFQATT, CDR2 SNEGSKA (reference sequence). V was pared by 2 bases and J by 0 bases, with 9 bases between. CDR3 nucleotides: TGCAGTGCTAGACTACAATCTAGCACAGATACGCAGTATTTT. Amino acid sequence: CSARLQSSTDTQYF.

This clonotype was detected ten times or more. The chain employs TRBV4-3 and TRBJ2-3; D may be TRBD2 (5 bases). V gave up 4 bases and J gave up 3 bases, with 14 bases separating them. The germline V gene has CDR1 LGHNA and CDR2 YSLEER. The CDR3 length is 15 residues. CDR3 in amino acids: CASSPAQRQTDTQYF. The CDR3 DNA is TGCGCCAGCAGCCCCGCGCAGCGGCAAACAGATACGCAGTATTTT.

Written as DNA, the CDR3 is TGTGCCACCAGCTGGGGGCGGAACACTGAAGCTTTCTTT. Translating gives CATSWGRNTEAFF. The chain uses TRBV15 and TRBJ1-1; a weak D match, TRBD1 (6 bases). CDR3 length: 13 residues. Germline CDR1 LNHNV, CDR2 YYDKDF (reference sequence). Trimming pared 5 bases from V and 1 base from J, leaving 8 bases between.

This clonotype was observed many times. The chain couples TRBV4-1 to TRBJ2-1, with 10 bases that match TRBD2. Germline V CDR1 and CDR2: MGHRA, YSYEKL. The CDR3 spans 17 residues. Trimming cost V 3 bases and J 4 bases; bases outside gene matches: 9. CDR3 sequence: CASSQDTTSGVYNEQFF. The CDR3 DNA is TGCGCCAGCAGCCAGGACACAACTAGCGGGGTTTACAATGAGCAGTTCTTC.

This clonotype was counted a few times. The chain links TRBV7-7 to TRBJ2-5; 10 nucleotides agree with TRBD2. CDR3 length equals 12 residues. CDR1 SSHAT and CDR2 FNYEAQ come from the germline V gene (reference sequence). Here the CDR3 DNA reads TGTGCTATTCAGCGGGAGGGAGAGACCCAGTACTTC. Its translation: CAIQREGETQYF.

This clonotype was seen many times. The rearrangement links TRBV6-2 or TRBV6-3 to TRBJ1-2; D remains unclear. The CDR3 is 13 residues long. V shed 2 bases and J shed 2 bases, with 6 bases lying between them. The germline V gene encodes CDR1 MNHEY and CDR2 SVGEGT. DNA for the CDR3: TGTGCCAGCAGTTACCCAGGCAACTATGGCTACACCTTC. Protein product: CASSYPGNYGYTF.

This clonotype was seen ten or more times. The rearrangement links TRBV13 to TRBJ1-2, with 8 bases identical to TRBD1. The CDR3 runs to 14 residues. J lost 5 bases, V lost 4 bases, and 6 bases had no gene match. Germline CDR1 is PRHDT and CDR2 is FYEKMQ (reference sequence). This chain's CDR3 is CASSSRRQGYGYTF. CDR3 sequence (DNA): TGTGCCAGCAGCTCCCGTAGACAGGGGTATGGCTACACCTTC.

This clonotype was observed many times. This chain connects TRBV5-1 to TRBJ2-7; weak D call: TRBD1 (6 bases). V dropped 5 bases and J dropped 0 bases, with 9 bases sitting between them. CDR3 length: 13 residues. From germline, CDR1 is SGHRS and CDR2 YFSETQ. The CDR3 DNA reads TGCGCCAGCAGGATGGACAGCTCCTACGAGCAGTACTTC. Protein: CASRMDSSYEQYF.

This clonotype showed up just a few times. The chain uses TRBV27 and TRBJ1-1; 10 bases fit TRBD1. CDR3 size: 14 residues. Germline assignment: CDR1 MNHEY and CDR2 SMNVEV (reference sequence). The J segment lost 0 bases and the V segment lost 6 bases, leaving 1 base of the junction unmatched. The CDR3 nucleotides read TGTGCCAGCAGGGGACAGGGGATGAACACTGAAGCTTTCTTT. It is translated as CASRGQGMNTEAFF.

This clonotype was counted at least ten times. The V gene is TRBV5-1, the J gene TRBJ2-5; 7 bases match TRBD1. The CDR3 covers 15 residues. CDR1 and CDR2 (germline): SGHRS, YFSETQ. With V trimmed by 2 bases and J by 5 bases, 9 bases remained unmatched. Here the CDR3 DNA reads TGCGCCAGCAGCTTTACAGGGGCGCCGAGGGAGACCCAGTACTTC. Translating it yields CASSFTGAPRETQYF. Full variable domain (outside the CDR3, taken from reference TRBV5-1 and TRBJ2-5): KAGVTQTPRYLIKTRGQQVTLSCSPISGHRSVSWYQQTPGQGLQFLFEYFSETQRNKGNFPGRFSGRQFSNSRSEMNVSTLELGDSALYLCASSFTGAPRETQYFGPGTRLLVL.

The genes are TRBV5-1 and TRBJ2-7; D assignment may be TRBD1 or TRBD2 (6 bases each). Trimming left V 4 bases short and J 0 bases short, with 14 bases between. In germline, CDR1 is SGHRS, CDR2 YFSETQ. The CDR3 contains 15 residues. CDR3 in DNA: TGCGCCAGCAGCGGAGGGGGGACTCACTCCTACGAGCAGTACTTC. It encodes CASSGGGTHSYEQYF.

This clonotype was seen a handful of times. A much larger clone differs by one base, so this may be a read error. The chain uses TRBV3-1 and TRBJ2-3, with D perhaps TRBD1 or TRBD2 (5 bases each). The CDR3 is made up of 12 amino acids. The ends were cut back, 4 bases at V and 6 bases at J, with 8 bases in the middle. CDR1 and CDR2 (germline): LGHDT, YNNKEL (reference sequence). Here the CDR3 DNA reads TGTGCCAGCAGCCGGGGGTGGGATACGCAGTATTTT. Protein: CASSRGWDTQYF.

The rearrangement joins TRBV27 to TRBJ2-5; the match to TRBD1 covers 7 bases. The CDR3 totals 13 residues. Losses at the gene ends were 3 bases for V and 6 bases for J; bases not matched to a gene: 4. Germline CDR1 and CDR2: MNHEY and SMNVEV (reference sequence). The CDR3 loop is CASSLTGLQTQYF. The CDR3 region has the DNA TGTGCCAGCAGTTTGACAGGGTTGCAGACCCAGTACTTC.

V usage is TRBV7-9 and J usage is TRBJ2-7; TRBD1 aligns across 7 bases. Germline CDR1 is SEHNR and CDR2 is FQNEAQ (reference sequence). The V gene end was trimmed by 2 bases and the J gene end by 2 bases; junction bases not matched to a gene: 6. This CDR3 is 15 amino acids long. CDR3 sequence reads: CASSLYPGTAYEQYF. CDR3 sequence (DNA): TGTGCCAGCAGCTTATACCCCGGGACAGCCTACGAGCAGTACTTC.

The CDR3 sequence: CAISDPGTLYNEQFF. The CDR3 nucleotides read TGTGCCATCAGTGACCCCGGGACTCTCTACAATGAGCAGTTCTTC. This chain connects TRBV10-3 to TRBJ2-1, with TRBD2 as a possible D gene (6 bases). There are 15 residues in the CDR3. Trimming removed 3 bases from V and 3 bases from J, with 12 bases in between. Germline values: CDR1 ENHRY, CDR2 SYGVKD.

The gene calls are TRBV5-1 and TRBJ2-7; a possible D gene is TRBD1 (6 bases). Per germline, CDR1 SGHRS and CDR2 YFSETQ. CDR3 length: 15 amino acids. Deletions cut 4 bases from V and 2 bases from J, with 16 bases between. The CDR3 loop reads CASSPGQYQPYEQYF. Here the CDR3 DNA reads TGCGCCAGCAGCCCTGGACAGTACCAGCCCTACGAGCAGTACTTC.

The table lists this clonotype with a few counts. The chain uses TRBV27 and TRBJ2-1; TRBD1 matches at 7 bases. The J segment lost 2 bases and the V segment lost 5 bases, leaving 9 bases of the junction unmatched. From germline, CDR1 is MNHEY and CDR2 SMNVEV (reference sequence). This CDR3 has 16 amino acids. CDR3 protein: CASSNYGQVAYNEQFF. The CDR3 region has the DNA TGTGCCAGCAGTAACTATGGACAGGTCGCCTACAATGAGCAGTTCTTC.

This clonotype came up a few times. The gene calls are TRBV6-1 and TRBJ2-7; 10 bases align to TRBD1. CDR1 is MNHNS, CDR2 SASEGT, per germline. The CDR3 covers 19 residues. The trim removed 7 bases at V and 0 bases at J, leaving 18 bases unmatched. The CDR3 sequence is CASTTQPLPGTGVSYEQYF. CDR3 DNA: TGTGCCAGCACCACCCAACCATTACCCGGGACAGGGGTCTCCTACGAGCAGTACTTC.

The gene calls are TRBV7-9 and TRBJ2-1; 9 bases are shared with TRBD2. V shed 7 bases and J 5 bases; nucleotides not matched to a gene: 6. The length of the CDR3 is 14 residues. The germline V gene encodes CDR1 SEHNR and CDR2 FQNEAQ (reference sequence). The CDR3 sequence is CASTRLADHNEQFF. The CDR3 coding sequence is TGTGCCAGCACCCGACTAGCGGACCACAATGAGCAGTTCTTC. The full variable domain, in which reference TRBV7-9 and TRBJ2-1 provide the parts outside the CDR3, is DTGVSQNPRHKITKRGQNVTFRCDPISEHNRLYWYRQTLGQGPEFLTYFQNEAQLEKSRLLSDRFSAERPKGSFSTLEIQRTEQGDSAMYLCASTRLADHNEQFFGPGTRLTVL.

This clonotype was found many times. The chain has TRBV4-2 and TRBJ2-7, with 8 bases identical to TRBD1. Germline CDR1 reads LGHNA; CDR2 reads YNFKEQ. Trimming at V came to 1 base and at J to 5 bases, leaving 10 bases not matched to a gene. The CDR3 covers 16 residues. In nucleotides, the CDR3 is TGTGCCAGCAGCCAAGGGTCTAGGACAGGGTCCGACGAGCAGTACTTC. Protein product: CASSQGSRTGSDEQYF.

The table lists this clonotype with many counts. V usage is TRBV29-1 and J usage is TRBJ2-7, with 7 bases lining up with TRBD1. CDR3 length: 14 residues. CDR1 and CDR2 (germline): SQVTM, ANQGSEA. Trimming took 4 bases from V and 0 from J; bases not matched to a gene: 6. The CDR3 nucleotides read TGCAGCGTTGGACCTAGGGGGCCCTCCTACGAGCAGTACTTC. The encoded protein is CSVGPRGPSYEQYF.

This clonotype was seen a few times. The gene calls are TRBV6-1 and TRBJ2-3, with D perhaps matching TRBD2 (7 bases). The V end lost 4 bases, the J end lost 7 bases, and 24 bases lay between the germline ends. The CDR3 length is 17 residues. Germline CDR1 reads MNHNS; CDR2 reads SASEGT. CDR3 nucleotides: TGTGCCAGCAGTGCCCCAAGTGCGGGGGCCCTTTCCTATACGCAGTATTTT. It yields the protein CASSAPSAGALSYTQYF.

Many counts were recorded for this clonotype. This chain joins TRBV7-9 and TRBJ2-7, with unresolved D. The CDR3 runs to 13 residues. Germline CDR1 is SEHNR and CDR2 is FQNEAQ (reference sequence). Trimming removed 5 bases at V and 2 bases at J, with 10 bases between. This CDR3 reads CASSLGYPYEQYF. The CDR3 bases are TGTGCCAGCAGCCTAGGGTATCCCTACGAGCAGTACTTC.

This clonotype was detected ten times or more. This rearrangement joins TRBV7-2 to TRBJ2-4; D ambiguous. The V and J ends lost 1 base and 7 bases respectively, with 14 bases between them. Germline V gene data show CDR1 as SGHTA and CDR2 as FQGNSA. CDR3 length: 15 residues. The CDR3 sequence is CASSLDFLNSNIQYF. CDR3 sequence (DNA): TGTGCCAGCAGCTTAGATTTCCTTAATTCCAACATTCAGTACTTC.

The J gene is TRBJ1-3, the V gene TRBV20-1; no reliable D call. This CDR3 region has 13 residues. CDR1 and CDR2 (germline): DFQATT, SNEGSKA (reference sequence). With 1 base removed from V and 4 bases from J, the gap between germline ends came to 8 bases. The CDR3 coding sequence is TGCAGTGCTAGAGGGACTGCGGGAAACACCATATATTTT. It codes for CSARGTAGNTIYF.

A few counts support this clonotype. The chain recombines TRBV6-1 with TRBJ2-1, with a weak D call TRBD2 (6 bases). Trimming cost V 7 bases and J 3 bases, with 10 bases left between them. The CDR3 sequence is 13 residues long. Germline-derived CDR1 and CDR2 are MNHNS and SASEGT. In nucleotides, the CDR3 is TGTGCCAGCACCTCGGGGGACTACAATGAGCAGTTCTTC. Residues: CASTSGDYNEQFF.

About this clonotype itself: A read error is possible here, since a much larger clone lies one base away. V is TRBV29-1 and J is TRBJ1-2; D may be TRBD1 (5 bases). The V gene's germline CDR1 is SQVTM and CDR2 ANQGSEA. The CDR3 consists of 14 residues. The CDR3 sequence: CIVGQGSNNYGYTF. DNA of the CDR3: TGCATCGTTGGCCAGGGAAGTAATAACTATGGCTACACCTTC.

V gene TRBV2 combines with J gene TRBJ2-2, with D unresolved. V was pared by 7 bases and J by 5 bases, with 8 bases between. The length of the CDR3 is 12 residues. Germline lookup yields CDR1 SNHLY and CDR2 FYNNEI. This CDR3 reads CASIHATGELFF. The CDR3 DNA follows: TGTGCCAGCATTCACGCGACCGGGGAGCTGTTTTTT.